These T cell receptor beta chains were read from a single sample in a study of early T cells in non-severe SARS-CoV-2 infection. TCRdb processed the 5' RACE reads anew with MiXCR; each CDR3 protein has one entry. The sample gives 70,000 to 90,000 distinct CDR3 sequences, roughly 12% of which show up once; approximately 4.5% is in the top ten. The sequenced sample was whole blood. These receptors were collected from an adult who was a healthcare worker with PCR-confirmed SARS-CoV-2 infection or an uninfected control (not recorded which). Both conserved end residues are part of each CDR3. D genes are given only for firm matches. A clone size is listed for some rows: how often the clone was seen (once, few, many), or a class if it is expanded.

J gene | V gene | clone size | D gene | CDR3 protein | CDR3 DNA
TRBJ2-1 | TRBV12-3/TRBV12-4 | few | - | CASIPGGARTNEQFF | TGTGCCAGCATCCCTGGCGGGGCCAGAACAAATGAGCAGTTCTTC
TRBJ2-3 | TRBV11-2 | few | - | CASSLDRQKRYF | TGTGCCAGCAGCTTAGATCGGCAAAAGAGGTATTTT
TRBJ1-1 | TRBV10-3 | few | TRBD1 | CAISRDRGNTEAFF | TGTGCCATCAGTAGGGACAGGGGTAACACTGAAGCTTTCTTT
TRBJ2-1 | TRBV11-2 | - | - | CASSAQGGSYNEQFF | TGTGCCAGCAGCGCCCAGGGTGGATCCTACAATGAGCAGTTCTTC
TRBJ2-1 | TRBV29-1 | - | TRBD2 | CSVVGGGASYNEQFF | TGCAGCGTTGTCGGCGGGGGAGCCTCCTACAATGAGCAGTTCTTC
TRBJ2-3 | TRBV12-3/TRBV12-4 | few | TRBD1 | CASSPGTVLTTQYF | TGTGCCAGCAGTCCCGGGACAGTGCTAACTACGCAGTATTTT
TRBJ1-2 | TRBV27 | few | - | CASSFRGNYGYTF | TGTGCCAGCAGTTTCAGGGGAAACTATGGCTACACCTTC
TRBJ2-1 | TRBV2 | - | - | CASRKGVLVYNEQFF | TGTGCCAGCAGGAAAGGGGTTCTAGTCTACAATGAGCAGTTCTTC
TRBJ2-4 | TRBV5-1 | - | TRBD1 | CASSKIQGDGKNIQYF | TGCGCCAGCAGCAAAATACAGGGGGATGGCAAAAACATTCAGTACTTC
TRBJ1-1 | TRBV20-1 | many | - | CSAIGGTEAFF | TGCAGTGCTATAGGAGGTACTGAAGCTTTCTTT
TRBJ1-1 | TRBV2 | few | TRBD1 | CASSNGQGGEAFF | TGTGCCAGCAGTAACGGACAGGGTGGTGAAGCTTTCTTT
TRBJ2-5 | TRBV7-6 | many | TRBD2 | CASSFLTSGGGETQYF | TGTGCCAGCAGCTTTCTGACTAGCGGGGGAGGGGAGACCCAGTACTTC
TRBJ1-2 | TRBV30 | - | TRBD1 | CAWSNRGDYGYTF | TGTGCCTGGAGTAACAGGGGGGACTATGGCTACACCTTC
TRBJ2-2 | TRBV10-3 | few | - | CAIKDTGELFF | TGTGCCATCAAGGACACCGGGGAGCTGTTTTTT
TRBJ2-3 | TRBV18 | many | - | CASSPGMGTDTQYF | TGTGCCAGCTCACCAGGAATGGGCACAGATACGCAGTATTTT
TRBJ2-1 | TRBV7-8 | many | - | CASSFAWKDNEQFF | TGTGCCAGCAGCTTCGCATGGAAGGACAATGAGCAGTTCTTC
TRBJ2-2 | TRBV6-5 | few | TRBD1 | CASTKDRLGELFF | TGTGCCAGCACCAAGGACAGGCTCGGGGAGCTGTTTTTT
TRBJ2-7 | TRBV7-9 | - | TRBD1 | CASSLPRTGGYEQYF | TGTGCCAGCAGCTTACCCCGGACAGGGGGCTACGAGCAGTACTTC
TRBJ2-5 | TRBV11-2 | many | TRBD1 | CASSPIGTVLMETQYF | TGTGCCAGCAGCCCGATCGGGACAGTTTTAATGGAGACCCAGTACTTC
TRBJ1-2 | TRBV4-3 | few | TRBD1 | CASSQRGRGSSGNYGYTF | TGCGCCAGCAGCCAAAGAGGCAGGGGGAGTTCGGGAAACTATGGCTACACCTTC
TRBJ2-1 | TRBV3-1 | many | - | CASSLTGTANEQFF | TGTGCCAGCAGCCTTACAGGGACCGCCAATGAGCAGTTCTTC
TRBJ2-2 | TRBV7-2 | - | - | CASSLDPGGELFF | TGTGCCAGCAGCTTAGACCCTGGAGGGGAGCTGTTTTTT
TRBJ1-6 | TRBV6-6 | few | TRBD1 | CASRPLGQGKYNSPLHF | TGTGCCAGCAGACCCCTAGGACAGGGAAAATATAATTCACCCCTCCACTTT